This T cell receptor beta chain is drawn from a study of siplizumab effects on memory and regulatory T cells. Germline CDR1 MNHNY, CDR2 SVGAGI (reference sequence). The V end lost 5 bases, the J end lost 7 bases, and 18 bases lay between the germline ends. The CDR3 is made up of 15 amino acids. The repertoire was sequenced with immunoSEQ multiplex PCR; TCRdb's copy has only in-frame clones and lacks some. The repertoire has around 110,000 clones, approximately 94% of them found once; the top ten carry around 1.7%. Study results and limitations: The study found naive T cells seemingly more diverse than memory cells and seemingly major alloresponse contributors.

Concerning this clone: Its antigen is not identified.

Sequenced material: non-Treg CD4+ T cells sorted from blood. The TCR sequence derives from a human donor in good health. The rearrangement joins TRBV6-6 to TRBJ2-1, with D unclear. The CDR3: CASSRPWGLGNEQFF. The CDR3 nucleotides read TGTGCCAGCAGTCGTCCCTGGGGTTTGGGTAATGAGCAGTTCTTC.